One and the same sample provided the 15 T cell receptor beta chains below, sequenced in a study of T cells in Graves' hyperthyroidism and ophthalmopathy. Amplified TCR beta CDR3 regions derived from RNA transcripts. First-round RT-PCR of the TCR CDR3 relied on the HTBI primer set. Via MiXCR, TCRdb re-called the multiplex PCR reads, giving one row per CDR3 protein. The data show some 700,000 distinct CDR3 sequences, 17% seen once. Sequenced input: blood. Source of these receptors: a man aged 45-60 years with Graves' hyperthyroidism.

This clonotype showed up just once. V and J are TRBV7-2 and TRBJ2-1; TRBD2 matches 11 bases. The CDR3 totals 15 residues. V lost 5 bases to trimming and J lost 7 bases; unmatched junction nucleotides: 7. Germline V lookup: CDR1 SGHTA, CDR2 FQGNSA. The CDR3 here is CASSATSGSENEQFF. CDR3 nucleotide sequence: TGTGCCAGCAGCGCCACTAGCGGGAGTGAAAATGAGCAGTTCTTC. The full variable domain, its missing parts supplied by reference TRBV7-2 and TRBJ2-1, is GAGVSQSPSNKVTEKGKDVELRCDPISGHTALYWYRQSLGQGLEFLIYFQGNSAPDKSGLPSDRFSAERTGGSVSTLTIQRTQQEDSAVYLCASSATSGSENEQFFGPGTRLTVL.

This clonotype was detected only a few times. A read error is possible here, since a much larger clone lies one base away. The chain joins TRBV27 to TRBJ1-5; D remains unclear. Trimming took 3 bases from V and 9 from J, leaving 18 bases between them. CDR3 length: 15 amino acids. Germline loops: CDR1 MNHEY, CDR2 SMNVEV (reference sequence). The CDR3 here is CASSFGLGVGRPQHF. The CDR3 nucleotides read TGTGCCAGCAGTTTCGGACTTGGGGTCGGTCGGCCCCAGCATTTT.

This clonotype was observed many times. V and J are TRBV2 and TRBJ1-5; D gene unclear. The CDR3 has 13 residues. V dropped 8 bases and J dropped 0 bases, with 8 bases sitting between them. Germline V lookup: CDR1 SNHLY, CDR2 FYNNEI. The CDR3 bases are TGTGCCAGCCGGTCAGATAGCAATCAGCCCCAGCATTTT. Protein product: CASRSDSNQPQHF.

The CDR3 coding sequence is TGTGCCAGCAGTTTTGCTAGCGGGATTGAAAACATTCAGTACTTC. Amino acid sequence: CASSFASGIENIQYF. The chain uses TRBV28 and TRBJ2-4, with 9 nucleotides matching TRBD2. Germline values: CDR1 MDHEN, CDR2 SYDVKM. There are 15 residues in the CDR3. The J segment lost 5 bases and the V segment lost 3 bases, leaving 5 bases of the junction unmatched.

Many counts were recorded for this clonotype. The chain couples TRBV2 to TRBJ2-1; 10 nucleotides match TRBD2. Germline V lookup: CDR1 SNHLY, CDR2 FYNNEI. J lost 9 bases, V lost 7 bases, and 6 bases had no gene match. The CDR3 has 13 amino acids. CDR3 region: CASTSGLALEQFF. As DNA, the CDR3 is TGTGCCAGCACTTCGGGACTAGCGCTTGAGCAGTTCTTC.

This clonotype was seen repeatedly, ten times or more. V and J are TRBV28 and TRBJ2-3; 7 bases fit TRBD2. V lost 3 bases to trimming and J lost 1 base; unmatched junction nucleotides: 10. The CDR3 has 17 amino acids. CDR1 and CDR2 (germline): MDHEN, SYDVKM. The CDR3 DNA reads as TGTGCCAGCAGTTTGTGGATCGCGGGAGAAGGCACAGATACGCAGTATTTT. It is translated as CASSLWIAGEGTDTQYF.

This clonotype was detected many times. The V and J genes are TRBV6-1 and TRBJ1-2; TRBD1 agrees at 9 bases. Germline CDR1 and CDR2: MNHNS and SASEGT. V trimming: 6 bases; J trimming: 6 bases; junction bases outside the gene matches: 2. This CDR3 has 12 amino acids. In DNA, the CDR3 is TGTGCCAGCAGGGGACAGGGCCATGGCTACACCTTC. This codes for CASRGQGHGYTF.

This chain joins TRBV19 and TRBJ1-1; the D is unclear. The CDR3 is 15 amino acids. CDR1 is LNHDA, CDR2 SQIVND, per germline (reference sequence). Trimming took off 3 bases at V and 1 base at J, with 12 bases between the two ends. The CDR3 DNA sequence: TGTGCCAGTAGTATCAATTTGGCGGGGAACACTGAAGCTTTCTTT. This sequence encodes CASSINLAGNTEAFF. Using reference TRBV19 and TRBJ1-1 for the parts outside the CDR3, the full variable domain is DGGITQSPKYLFRKEGQNVTLSCEQNLNHDAMYWYRQDPGQGLRLIYYSQIVNDFQKGDIAEGYSVSREKKESFPLTVTSAQKNPTAFYLCASSINLAGNTEAFFGQGTRLTVV.

The rearrangement links TRBV6-1 to TRBJ1-4; no firm D call. Germline CDR1 MNHNS, CDR2 SASEGT. The V end was cut by 6 bases, the J end by 0 bases, with 11 bases between. There are 15 residues in the CDR3. The CDR3 coding sequence is TGTGCCAGCAGCCCAACAGTTCCAACTAATGAAAAACTGTTTTTT. Protein sequence: CASSPTVPTNEKLFF.

The genes are TRBV19 and TRBJ1-2; a possible D gene is TRBD1 (5 bases). CDR3 length: 14 amino acids. In germline, CDR1 is LNHDA, CDR2 SQIVND (reference sequence). The V end was cut by 6 bases, the J end by 0 bases, with 11 bases between. In DNA form, the CDR3 reads TGTGCCAGTAGCCACCAGGGAGCTAACTATGGCTACACCTTC. Its translation: CASSHQGANYGYTF.

This chain links TRBV30 with TRBJ1-2, with D tentatively TRBD1 (6 bases). The CDR3 is 14 residues long. V was pared by 0 bases and J by 3 bases, with 11 bases between. Germline CDR1 GTSNPN, CDR2 SVGIG (reference sequence). The CDR3 DNA reads as TGTGCCTGGAGTGTAAGAGGGGGGTACTATGGCTACACCTTC. Amino acids: CAWSVRGGYYGYTF. The variable domain in full, completed from reference TRBV30 and TRBJ1-2, reads SQTIHQWPATLVQPVGSPLSLECTVEGTSNPNLYWYRQAAGRGLQLLFYSVGIGQISSEVPQNLSASRPQDRQFILSSKKLLLSDSGFYLCAWSVRGGYYGYTFGSGTRLTVV.

The V and J genes are TRBV27 and TRBJ2-1, with a possible D match to TRBD2 (5 bases). The CDR3 totals 16 residues. Trimming removed 4 bases from V and 3 bases from J, with 16 bases in between. Germline CDR1 MNHEY, CDR2 SMNVEV (reference sequence). The CDR3 DNA reads TGTGCCAGCAGTTCCCCCGGACCGGGGAACTACAATGAGCAGTTCTTC. Protein sequence: CASSSPGPGNYNEQFF.

This clonotype was found many times. The V and J genes are TRBV9 and TRBJ2-7; 10 positions agree with TRBD1. The CDR3 spans 16 residues. CDR1 SGDLS and CDR2 YYNGEE come from the germline V gene. With V trimmed by 3 bases and J by 5 bases, 11 bases remained unmatched. The CDR3 DNA reads TGTGCCAGCAGCGCCGCGTTGGGACAGGGGCAGGACGAGCAGTACTTC. Its translation: CASSAALGQGQDEQYF.

This clonotype was observed at least ten times. The rearrangement uses TRBV29-1 and TRBJ2-7; D might be TRBD1 (6 bases). CDR1 is SQVTM and CDR2 is ANQGSEA in the germline V gene. The CDR3 runs to 12 residues. Deletions cut 3 bases from V and 3 bases from J, with 9 bases between. CDR3 protein: CSVEGRGYEQYF. CDR3 in DNA: TGCAGCGTTGAGGGCAGGGGCTACGAGCAGTACTTC.

In this sample, this clonotype turned up many times. The V gene is TRBV28, the J gene TRBJ2-7; 10 bases are shared with TRBD2. V lost 2 bases and J lost 3; bases outside the gene matches: 16. The length of the CDR3 is 19 residues. CDR1 and CDR2 from the germline V gene are MDHEN and SYDVKM. CDR3 in DNA: TGTGCCAGCAGTTTAGAGGCTAGCGGGGGCACATCTAGGGTCTACGAGCAGTACTTC. This gives the protein CASSLEASGGTSRVYEQYF.